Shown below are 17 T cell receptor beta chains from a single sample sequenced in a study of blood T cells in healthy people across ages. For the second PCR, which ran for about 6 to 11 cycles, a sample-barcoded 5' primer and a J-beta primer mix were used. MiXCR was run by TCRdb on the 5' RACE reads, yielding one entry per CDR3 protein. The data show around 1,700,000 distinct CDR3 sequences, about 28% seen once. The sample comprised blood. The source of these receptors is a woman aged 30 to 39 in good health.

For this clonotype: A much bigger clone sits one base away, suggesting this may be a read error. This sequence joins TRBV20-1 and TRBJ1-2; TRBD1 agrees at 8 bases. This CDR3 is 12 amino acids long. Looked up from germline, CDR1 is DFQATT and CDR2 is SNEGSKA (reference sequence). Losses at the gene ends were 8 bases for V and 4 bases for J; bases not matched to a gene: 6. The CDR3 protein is CSFTGTGYGYTF. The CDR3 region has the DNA TGCAGTTTTACCGGGACAGGCTATGGCTACACCTTC.

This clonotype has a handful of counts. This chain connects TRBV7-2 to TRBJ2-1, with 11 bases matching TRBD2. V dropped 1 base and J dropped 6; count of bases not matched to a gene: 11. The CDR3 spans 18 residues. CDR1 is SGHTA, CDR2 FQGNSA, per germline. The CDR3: CASSLGSGRAGGCNEQFF. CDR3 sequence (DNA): TGTGCCAGCAGCTTAGGTAGCGGGAGGGCCGGGGGATGCAATGAGCAGTTCTTC.

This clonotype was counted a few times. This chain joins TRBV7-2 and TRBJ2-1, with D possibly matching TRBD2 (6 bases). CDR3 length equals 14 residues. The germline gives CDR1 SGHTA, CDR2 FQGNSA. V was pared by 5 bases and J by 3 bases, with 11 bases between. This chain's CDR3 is CASSRETGYNEQFF. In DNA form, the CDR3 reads TGTGCCAGCAGCCGGGAGACCGGCTACAATGAGCAGTTCTTC.

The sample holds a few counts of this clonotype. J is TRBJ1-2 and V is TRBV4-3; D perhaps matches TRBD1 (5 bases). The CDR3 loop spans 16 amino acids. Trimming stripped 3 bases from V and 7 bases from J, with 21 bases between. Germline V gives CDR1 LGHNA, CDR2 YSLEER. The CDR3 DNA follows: TGCGCCAGCAGCCAGATGGGAGTAGGACAAGGCCCTGGCTACACCTTC. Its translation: CASSQMGVGQGPGYTF.

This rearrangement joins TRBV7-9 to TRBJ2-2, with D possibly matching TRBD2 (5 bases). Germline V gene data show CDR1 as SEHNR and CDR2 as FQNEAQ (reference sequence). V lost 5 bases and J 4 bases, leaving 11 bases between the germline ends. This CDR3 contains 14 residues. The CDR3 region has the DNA TGTGCCAGCAGCCACAGCGGACGCACCGGGGAGCTGTTTTTT. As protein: CASSHSGRTGELFF.

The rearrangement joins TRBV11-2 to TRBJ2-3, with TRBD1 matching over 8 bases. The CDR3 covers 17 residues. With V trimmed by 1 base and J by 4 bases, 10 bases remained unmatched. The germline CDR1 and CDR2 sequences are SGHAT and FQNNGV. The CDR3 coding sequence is TGTGCCAGCAGCTTAGCGTGGGCCAGGGGGCTTTCAGATACGCAGTATTTT. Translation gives CASSLAWARGLSDTQYF.

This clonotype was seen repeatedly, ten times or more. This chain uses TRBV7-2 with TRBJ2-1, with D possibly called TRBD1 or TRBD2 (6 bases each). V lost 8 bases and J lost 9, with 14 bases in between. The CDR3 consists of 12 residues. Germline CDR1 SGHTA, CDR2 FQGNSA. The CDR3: CASSWGAGEQFF. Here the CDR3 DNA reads TGTGCCAGCTCTTGGGGGGCCGGTGAGCAGTTCTTC.

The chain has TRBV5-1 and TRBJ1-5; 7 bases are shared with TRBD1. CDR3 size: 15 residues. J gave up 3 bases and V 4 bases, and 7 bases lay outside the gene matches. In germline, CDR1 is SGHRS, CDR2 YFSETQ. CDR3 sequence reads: CASSASTGHNQPQHF. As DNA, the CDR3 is TGCGCCAGCAGCGCCTCGACAGGGCACAATCAGCCCCAGCATTTT.

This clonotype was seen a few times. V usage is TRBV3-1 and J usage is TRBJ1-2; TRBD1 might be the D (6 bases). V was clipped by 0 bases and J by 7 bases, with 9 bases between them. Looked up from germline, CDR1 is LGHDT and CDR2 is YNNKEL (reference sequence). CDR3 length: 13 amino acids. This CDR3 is CASSQDGRGGYTF. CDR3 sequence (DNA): TGTGCCAGCAGCCAAGATGGCAGGGGTGGCTACACCTTC.

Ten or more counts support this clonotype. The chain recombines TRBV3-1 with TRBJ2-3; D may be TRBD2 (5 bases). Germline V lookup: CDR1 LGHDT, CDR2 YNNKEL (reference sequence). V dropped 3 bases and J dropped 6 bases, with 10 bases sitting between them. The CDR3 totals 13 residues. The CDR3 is CASSHPQRDTQYF. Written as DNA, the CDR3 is TGTGCCAGCAGCCACCCTCAGCGGGATACGCAGTATTTT.

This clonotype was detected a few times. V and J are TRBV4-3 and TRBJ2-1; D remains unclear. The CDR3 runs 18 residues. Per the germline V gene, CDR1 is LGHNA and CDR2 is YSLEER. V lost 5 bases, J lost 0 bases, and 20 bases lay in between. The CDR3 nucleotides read TGCGCCAGCAGCTTCGGCCGCAAGGGCTCCCTCTCCTACAATGAGCAGTTCTTC. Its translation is CASSFGRKGSLSYNEQFF.

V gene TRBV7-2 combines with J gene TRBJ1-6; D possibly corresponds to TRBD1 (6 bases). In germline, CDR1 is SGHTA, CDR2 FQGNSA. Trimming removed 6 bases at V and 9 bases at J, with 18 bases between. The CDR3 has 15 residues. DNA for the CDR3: TGTGCCAGCAGACGATCGTCGGGGGCAAGTTCACCCCTCCACTTT. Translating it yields CASRRSSGASSPLHF. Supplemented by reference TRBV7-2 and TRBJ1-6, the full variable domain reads GAGVSQSPSNKVTEKGKDVELRCDPISGHTALYWYRQSLGQGLEFLIYFQGNSAPDKSGLPSDRFSAERTGGSVSTLTIQRTQQEDSAVYLCASRRSSGASSPLHFGNGTRLTVT.

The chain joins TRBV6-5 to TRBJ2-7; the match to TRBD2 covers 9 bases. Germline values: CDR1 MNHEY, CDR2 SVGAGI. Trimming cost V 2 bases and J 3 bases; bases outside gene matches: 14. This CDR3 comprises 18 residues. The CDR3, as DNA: TGTGCCAGCAGTTACAAGGGGGCCGGCGGGAGGGACTACTACGAGCAGTACTTC. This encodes CASSYKGAGGRDYYEQYF.

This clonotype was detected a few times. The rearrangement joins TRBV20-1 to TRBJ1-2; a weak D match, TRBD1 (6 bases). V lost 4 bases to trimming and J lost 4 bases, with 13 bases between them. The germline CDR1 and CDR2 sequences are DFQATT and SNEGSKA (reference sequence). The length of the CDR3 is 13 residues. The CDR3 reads CSATRQDSYGYTF. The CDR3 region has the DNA TGCAGTGCTACCCGACAGGATTCCTATGGCTACACCTTC.

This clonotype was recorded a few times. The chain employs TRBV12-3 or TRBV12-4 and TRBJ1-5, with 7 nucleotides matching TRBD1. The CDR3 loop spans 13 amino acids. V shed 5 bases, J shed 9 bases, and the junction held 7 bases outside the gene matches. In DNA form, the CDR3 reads TGTGCCAGCAGTCACGGGACAGAACCGCCCCAGCATTTT. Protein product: CASSHGTEPPQHF.

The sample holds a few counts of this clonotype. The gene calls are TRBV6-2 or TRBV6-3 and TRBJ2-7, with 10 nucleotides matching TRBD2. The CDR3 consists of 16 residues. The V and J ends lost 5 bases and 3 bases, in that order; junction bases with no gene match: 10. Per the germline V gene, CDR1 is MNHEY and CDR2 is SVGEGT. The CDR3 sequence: CASSRSQAGGVYEQYF. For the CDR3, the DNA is TGTGCCAGCAGTAGATCACAAGCGGGAGGGGTCTACGAGCAGTACTTC.

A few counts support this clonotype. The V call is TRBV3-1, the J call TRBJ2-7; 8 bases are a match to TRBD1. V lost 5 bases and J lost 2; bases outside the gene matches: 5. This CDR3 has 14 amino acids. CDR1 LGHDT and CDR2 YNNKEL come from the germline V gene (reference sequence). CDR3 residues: CASSGRGLPYEQYF. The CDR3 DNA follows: TGTGCCAGCAGCGGCAGGGGGCTTCCCTACGAGCAGTACTTC.